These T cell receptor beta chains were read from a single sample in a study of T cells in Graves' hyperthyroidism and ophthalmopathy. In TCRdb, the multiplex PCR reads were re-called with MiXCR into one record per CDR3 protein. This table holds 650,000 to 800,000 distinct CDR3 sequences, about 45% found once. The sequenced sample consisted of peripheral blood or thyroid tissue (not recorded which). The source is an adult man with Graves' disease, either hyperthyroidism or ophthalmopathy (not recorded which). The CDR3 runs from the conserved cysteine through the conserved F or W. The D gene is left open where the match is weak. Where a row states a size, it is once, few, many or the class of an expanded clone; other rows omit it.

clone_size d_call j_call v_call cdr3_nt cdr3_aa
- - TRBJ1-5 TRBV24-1 TGTGCCACCTCTTCAGGGGCTACTAGCAATCAGCCCCAGCATTTT CATSSGATSNQPQHF
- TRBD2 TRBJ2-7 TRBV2 TGTGCCAGCAGTGAAACCCTTAGCGGGGGATCCTCCTACGAGCAGTACTTC CASSETLSGGSSYEQYF
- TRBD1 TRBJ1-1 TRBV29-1 TGCAGCGTTCTGGACAGGGTTCCTGAAGCTTTCTTT CSVLDRVPEAFF
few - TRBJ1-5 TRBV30 TGTGCCTGGAGTGATGCCGGAATCAGACAGCATTTT CAWSDAGIRQHF
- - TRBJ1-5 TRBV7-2 TGTGCCAGCAGCAACGGACGGGATCAGCCCCAGCATTTT CASSNGRDQPQHF
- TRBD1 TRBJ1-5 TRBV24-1 TGTGCCAGCAGTTTATCTGCAGGGGGATTGGGTCAGCCCCAGCATTTT CASSLSAGGLGQPQHF
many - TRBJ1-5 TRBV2 TGTGCCAGCAGCCGATACAATCAGCCCCAGCATTTT CASSRYNQPQHF
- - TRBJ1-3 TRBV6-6 TGTGCCAGCAGTCCCCGGGGGGAATCCATCTCTGGAAACACCATATATTTT CASSPRGESISGNTIYF
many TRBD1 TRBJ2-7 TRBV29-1 TGCAGCGTCAAGGGACAGGGCTACGAGCAGTACTTC CSVKGQGYEQYF
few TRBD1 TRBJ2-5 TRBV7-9 TGTGCCAGCAGCCCCGGGACAGGGGGACCGAAAGAGACCCAGTACTTC CASSPGTGGPKETQYF
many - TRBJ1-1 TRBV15 TGTGCCACCAGCATCGACCGAATGAACACTGAAGCTTTCTTT CATSIDRMNTEAFF
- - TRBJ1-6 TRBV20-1 TGCAGTGCTAGAGGGGACCGAAATTCACCCCTCCACTTT CSARGDRNSPLHF
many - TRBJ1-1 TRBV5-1 TGCGCCAGCAGCTTGGAAGTGATGAACACTGAAGCTTTCTTT CASSLEVMNTEAFF
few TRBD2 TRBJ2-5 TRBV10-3 TGTGCCATCAGTGAGTCGCAGCGGGGGACGTACCAAGAGACCCAGTACTTC CAISESQRGTYQETQYF
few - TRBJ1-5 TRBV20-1 TGCAGTGCTATACTCCCGGGACGGATCAATCAGCCCCAGCATTTT CSAILPGRINQPQHF
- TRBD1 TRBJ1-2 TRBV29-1 TGCAGCGCAGACAGGGTGAGCGATGGCTACACCTTC CSADRVSDGYTF
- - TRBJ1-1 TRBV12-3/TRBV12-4 TGTGCCAGCAGTTTTCCCAACGGTGAAGCTTTCTTT CASSFPNGEAFF
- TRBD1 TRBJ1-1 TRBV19 TGTGCCAGTAGTGCAGACAGGGAATTTGGGGCTGAAGCTTTCTTT CASSADREFGAEAFF
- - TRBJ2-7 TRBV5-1 TGCGCCAGCAGCTTGAGGCTTCCGGGACTCGTCTACGAGCAGTACTTC CASSLRLPGLVYEQYF